The rows below give T cell receptor beta chains drawn from one sample of a study of blood T cell repertoires in COVID-19. The table came from immunoSEQ multiplex PCR; TCRdb's copy has only in-frame clones and leaves some out. In the table there are 350,000 to 500,000 clones, around nine tenths of which are singletons. The sequenced sample consisted of PBMCs or T cells enriched from blood (not recorded which). The origin of the receptors is a woman younger than 30 who had been exposed to COVID-19. The CDR3 runs from the conserved cysteine through the conserved F or W. A D gene is named only where the DNA matches it firmly. The size field is filled for only some rows; it gives once, few, many or a size class.

clone size,D gene,V gene,J gene,CDR3 protein,CDR3 DNA
-,-,TRBV7-6,TRBJ1-6,CATGLHGGDSPLHF,TGTGCCACCGGACTCCACGGGGGTGATTCACCCCTCCACTTT
-,-,TRBV9,TRBJ1-2,CASSTQGYGGYTF,TGTGCCAGCAGCACACAGGGTTATGGGGGCTACACCTTC
once,-,TRBV29-1,TRBJ2-2,CSVEARGGTNTGELFF,TGCAGCGTTGAAGCCCGGGGAGGAACGAACACCGGGGAGCTGTTTTTT
-,-,TRBV30,TRBJ1-2,CAWRTTEGVSYYGYTF,TGTGCCTGGAGAACCACTGAGGGGGTCAGCTACTATGGCTACACCTTC
-,TRBD1,TRBV5-6,TRBJ1-5,CASSSTGEGHQPQHF,TGTGCCAGCAGCTCGACAGGGGAAGGGCATCAGCCCCAGCATTTT
-,TRBD2,TRBV6-1,TRBJ2-3,CASSDQRGTQYF,TGTGCCAGCAGTGATCAGCGGGGTACGCAGTATTTT
-,TRBD1,TRBV6-2/TRBV6-3,TRBJ1-5,CASSSEQGARNQPQHF,TGTGCCAGCAGTTCGGAACAGGGGGCGCGGAATCAGCCCCAGCATTTT
-,TRBD1,TRBV28,TRBJ1-2,CASSLYRGYGYTF,TGTGCCAGCAGTCTCTACAGGGGGTATGGCTACACCTTC
-,TRBD1,TRBV19,TRBJ1-5,CASSLQGVSNQPQHF,TGTGCCAGTAGTCTCCAGGGGGTGAGCAATCAGCCCCAGCATTTT
-,TRBD1,TRBV6-5,TRBJ1-1,CASSSRGRGTEAFF,TGTGCCAGCAGTTCCAGGGGGCGCGGGACTGAAGCTTTCTTT
-,TRBD1,TRBV4-1,TRBJ2-7,CASSLIGGYATYEQYF,TGCGCCAGCAGCCTGATAGGGGGCTACGCGACCTACGAGCAGTACTTC
-,-,TRBV5-4,TRBJ2-1,CASSLAPGQKNEQFF,TGTGCCAGCAGCTTGGCGCCGGGACAAAAGAATGAGCAGTTCTTC
few,-,TRBV5-1,TRBJ2-7,CASSPPGSIYEQYF,TGCGCCAGCAGCCCACCGGGTTCGATCTACGAGCAGTACTTC
-,TRBD1,TRBV28,TRBJ1-2,CASSPPTGWAKWGYTF,TGTGCCAGCAGTCCCCCGACAGGGTGGGCTAAATGGGGCTACACCTTC
-,-,TRBV5-1,TRBJ1-1,CASSLEQGITEAFF,TGCGCCAGCAGCTTGGAGCAGGGGATCACTGAAGCTTTCTTT
-,-,TRBV30,TRBJ2-7,CAWSGPPGGWSYEQYF,TGTGCCTGGAGTGGGCCCCCTGGGGGCTGGTCCTACGAGCAGTACTTC
-,TRBD2,TRBV30,TRBJ2-3,CAWSILVAGGGDTQYF,TGTGCCTGGAGTATCCTAGTAGCGGGAGGGGGGGATACGCAGTATTTT
-,TRBD1,TRBV30,TRBJ1-5,CAWSRRDRDYQPQHF,TGTGCCTGGAGTCGCCGGGACAGGGATTATCAGCCCCAGCATTTT
-,TRBD2,TRBV5-4,TRBJ2-3,CASSSAGGTDTQYF,TGTGCCAGCAGCTCCGCGGGGGGCACAGATACGCAGTATTTT
-,TRBD1,TRBV24-1,TRBJ2-3,CATSDPHGTVGTDTQYF,TGTGCCACCAGTGATCCCCACGGGACAGTTGGTACAGATACGCAGTATTTT
-,TRBD2,TRBV2,TRBJ2-7,CASTTGTSGVNEQYF,TGTGCCAGCACAACCGGGACTAGCGGTGTTAATGAGCAGTACTTC
-,-,TRBV9,TRBJ2-7,CASSLAGASYEQYF,TGTGCCAGCAGCTTAGCAGGGGCCTCCTACGAGCAGTACTTC
-,-,TRBV12-3/TRBV12-4,TRBJ2-2,CASSLFGLGELFF,TGTGCCAGCAGTTTATTTGGGCTCGGGGAGCTGTTTTTT
-,TRBD2,TRBV27,TRBJ2-5,CASSPLFGGEQETQYF,TGTGCCAGCAGTCCCCTTTTCGGGGGGGAACAAGAGACCCAGTACTTC
-,TRBD2,TRBV19,TRBJ2-1,CASSITAGASSGQFF,TGTGCCAGTAGTATAACAGCGGGAGCCTCCAGCGGGCAGTTCTTC
-,-,TRBV27,TRBJ2-7,CASSYQGGAYEQYF,TGTGCCAGCAGTTACCAGGGCGGCGCCTACGAGCAGTACTTC
-,-,TRBV6-5,TRBJ2-7,CASSSEGPYEQYF,TGTGCCAGCAGTTCGGAGGGCCCCTACGAGCAGTACTTC
-,-,TRBV25-1,TRBJ1-1,CASRDTGLPLNAFF,TGTGCCAGCAGGGACACGGGACTCCCCTTGAATGCTTTCTTT
once,-,TRBV11-2,TRBJ1-2,CASSFGRSYGYTF,TGTGCCAGCAGCTTTGGGCGATCCTATGGCTACACCTTC